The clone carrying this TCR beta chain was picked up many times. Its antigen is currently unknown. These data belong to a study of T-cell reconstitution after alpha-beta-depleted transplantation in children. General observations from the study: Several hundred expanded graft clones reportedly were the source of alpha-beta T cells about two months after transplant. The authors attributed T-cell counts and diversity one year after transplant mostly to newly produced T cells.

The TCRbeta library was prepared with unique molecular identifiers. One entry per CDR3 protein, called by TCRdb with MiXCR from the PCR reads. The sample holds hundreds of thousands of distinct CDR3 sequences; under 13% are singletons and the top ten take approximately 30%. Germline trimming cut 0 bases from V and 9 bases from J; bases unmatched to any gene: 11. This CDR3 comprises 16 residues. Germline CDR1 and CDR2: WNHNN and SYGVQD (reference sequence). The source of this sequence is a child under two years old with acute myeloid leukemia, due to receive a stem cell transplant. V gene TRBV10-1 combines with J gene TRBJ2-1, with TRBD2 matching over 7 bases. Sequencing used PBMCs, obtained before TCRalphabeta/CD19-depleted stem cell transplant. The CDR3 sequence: CASSESGRALGGEQFF. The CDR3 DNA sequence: TGCGCCAGCAGTGAGTCGGGGAGGGCCCTCGGTGGTGAGCAGTTCTTC.